A single sample gave rise to the 5 T cell receptor beta chains below, sequenced in a study of regulatory T cells in long-lasting Graves disease. Both iRepertoire HTBI primers and Arm-PCR of CDR3 regions were used to build the TCR beta libraries. TCRdb re-derived calls from the multiplex PCR reads in MiXCR, one entry per CDR3 protein. The sample lists some 450,000 distinct CDR3 sequences; about a sixth were seen once. The time point is: newly diagnosed GD, antithyroid drugs for less than 3 months. PBMC-extracted RNA yielded the TCR library. These data were also reused for a study on T cells in Graves' hyperthyroidism and ophthalmopathy.

Sequenced here: peripheral blood mononuclear cells (PBMCs), sampled at new diagnosis, from a patient treated with antithyroid drugs. The receptors originated from a woman aged 30 to 39 with Graves disease.

This clonotype was seen ten or more times. This chain joins TRBV20-1 and TRBJ2-7; D might be TRBD1 (5 bases). V lost 3 bases and J 6 bases, leaving 24 bases between the germline ends. The CDR3 covers 16 residues. Germline CDR1 DFQATT, CDR2 SNEGSKA (reference sequence). As DNA, the CDR3 is TGCAGTGCTAGTTTGCCTTATCAAAGGGAAAGGGGCGAGCAGTACTTC. Protein product: CSASLPYQRERGEQYF.

This clonotype has ten or more counts. The chain combines TRBV2 with TRBJ1-1, with D uncertain. Trimming cost V 7 bases and J 0 bases, with 9 bases left between them. The CDR3 loop spans 13 amino acids. Per germline, CDR1 SNHLY and CDR2 FYNNEI. In DNA form, the CDR3 reads TGTGCCAGCAAGAGGGTCCTGAACACTGAAGCTTTCTTT. Its protein product is CASKRVLNTEAFF.

This clonotype was seen many times. The chain joins TRBV28 to TRBJ2-7; D not certain. Germline V gene data show CDR1 as MDHEN and CDR2 as SYDVKM. This CDR3 region has 14 residues. The V and J ends lost 6 bases and 2 bases respectively, with 14 bases between them. The CDR3 sequence is CASSLQLLAYEQYF. Here the CDR3 DNA reads TGTGCCAGCAGCTTGCAGCTCCTCGCCTACGAGCAGTACTTC.

The table lists this clonotype with many counts. The chain combines TRBV20-1 with TRBJ1-5; 8 positions match TRBD1. The junction had 2 bases not matched to a gene; V was cut back by 0 bases and J by 7 bases. Germline CDR1 DFQATT, CDR2 SNEGSKA (reference sequence). The CDR3 extends over 13 amino acids. In nucleotides, the CDR3 is TGCAGTGCTAGAGATGACAGGGGCCAGCCCCAGCATTTT. Its protein product is CSARDDRGQPQHF.

About this clonotype: Being one base from a much bigger clone, this may be a read error. V is TRBV10-3 and J is TRBJ1-1; D uncertain. CDR1 and CDR2 from the germline V gene are ENHRY and SYGVKD. There are 14 residues in the CDR3. This CDR3 reads CAVSDPVPNTEAFF. The CDR3 nucleotides are TGTGCCGTCAGTGATCCGGTGCCGAACACTGAAGCTTTCTTT.